A selection of T cell receptor beta chains follows, all from one sample in a study of T cells in tuberculosis. Here immunoSEQ multiplex PCR was the method, and the copy in TCRdb shows in-frame clones only, minus some. The table has some 40,000 clones, roughly 95% seen once. The sample consisted of PBMCs, taken at tuberculosis diagnosis. The receptor set was obtained from an adult with tuberculosis. Each CDR3 is given with its conserved first and last residue. A D gene is named only where the DNA matches it firmly. The listing skips clone size in some rows; elsewhere it reads once, few, many or a size class.

CDR3 DNA | CDR3 protein | V gene | clone size | J gene | D gene
TGTGCCAGCAGCTCATACGCGACTAGCGGGGGGCCAGATACGCAGTATTTT | CASSSYATSGGPDTQYF | TRBV11-3 | NA | TRBJ2-3 | TRBD2
TGTGCCAGCAGGCCAGCGGGGGTCTACGAGCAGTACTTC | CASRPAGVYEQYF | TRBV7-2 | medium-sized | TRBJ2-7 | TRBD2
TGTGCCACCAGCATTCCGGGGAGATCAGCCCAGCATTTT | CATSIPGRSAQHF | TRBV15 | NA | TRBJ1-5 | NA
TGTGCCAGCACACTTGTCAGCACAGATACGCAGTATTTT | CASTLVSTDTQYF | TRBV9 | NA | TRBJ2-3 | NA
TGTGCCAGCAGCTTGGTAGGGGGCCTAGATGAAAAACTGTTTTTT | CASSLVGGLDEKLFF | TRBV5-5 | NA | TRBJ1-4 | TRBD1
TGCGCCAGCAGCCGGCCTTTGGACAGGGTCTCCTACGAGCAGTACTTC | CASSRPLDRVSYEQYF | TRBV5-1 | few | TRBJ2-7 | TRBD1
TGTGCCAGCACCTCCACAGATACGCAGTATTTT | CASTSTDTQYF | TRBV11-3 | NA | TRBJ2-3 | NA
TGTGCCAGCAGTTTAAACGGTGGGCCAGGGGGCAGGCCCCAGCATTTT | CASSLNGGPGGRPQHF | TRBV28 | NA | TRBJ1-5 | TRBD1
TGCGCCAGCAGGGACACCACCAATCAGCCCCAGCATTTT | CASRDTTNQPQHF | TRBV10-2 | NA | TRBJ1-5 | NA
TGTGCCAGCAGTATAGCGGGGGGGCGGACAGATACGCAGTATTTT | CASSIAGGRTDTQYF | TRBV5-4 | NA | TRBJ2-3 | TRBD2
TGTGCCAGCAGCCAATCAGTCGCCACAGGGGCCTACAACTATGGCTACACCTTC | CASSQSVATGAYNYGYTF | TRBV14 | few | TRBJ1-2 | TRBD1
TGTGCCAGCAGCCCATCAGGGGGCGGGAATAGCAATCAGCCCCAGCATTTT | CASSPSGGGNSNQPQHF | TRBV7-8 | NA | TRBJ1-5 | TRBD1
TGTGCCAGCAGTCGGGGAGGAACCTACGAGCAGTACTTC | CASSRGGTYEQYF | TRBV2 | NA | TRBJ2-7 | NA
TGTGCCAGCGGTCCAGGAGGATATAGCAATCAGCCCCAGCATTTT | CASGPGGYSNQPQHF | TRBV6-1 | once | TRBJ1-5 | NA
TGTGCCAGCAAAAGAAAATTACAACAACAGGGGGCGTTCTACGAGCAGTACTTC | CASKRKLQQQGAFYEQYF | TRBV2 | NA | TRBJ2-7 | TRBD1
TGTGCCAGCAGTGAGGTTACTACGACGCAGTACTTC | CASSEVTTTQYF | TRBV2 | NA | TRBJ2-7 | NA
TGTGCCAGCTCATCGTCCGGGAAAGATCACTCACGATCCTACGAGCAGTACTTC | CASSSSGKDHSRSYEQYF | TRBV18 | NA | TRBJ2-7 | NA
TGTGCCAGTACCGACGACAGAAAAAACACCGGGGAGCTGTTTTTT | CASTDDRKNTGELFF | TRBV19 | NA | TRBJ2-2 | NA
TGCGCCAGCAGCCCGATTGGGCAGGGGTATGGCTACACCTTC | CASSPIGQGYGYTF | TRBV4-1 | NA | TRBJ1-2 | NA
TGTGCCAGCAGTTACCGGGCTAGCGTAGGTTACAATGAGCAGTTCTTC | CASSYRASVGYNEQFF | TRBV6-6 | NA | TRBJ2-1 | NA
TGTGCCTGGAGTGGACAGGGCTACGAGCAGTACTTC | CAWSGQGYEQYF | TRBV30 | NA | TRBJ2-7 | TRBD1
TGTGCCAGCAGCTTAGGCCCGGTCTATGGCTACACCTTC | CASSLGPVYGYTF | TRBV7-9 | NA | TRBJ1-2 | NA
TGCGCCAGCAGTGACGGACTAGCGGGGAAACAAGAGACCCAGTACTTC | CASSDGLAGKQETQYF | TRBV10-2 | NA | TRBJ2-5 | TRBD2
TGCGCCAGCATTGCCGGGACAGACTACAATGAGCAGTTCTTC | CASIAGTDYNEQFF | TRBV5-1 | NA | TRBJ2-1 | TRBD1
TGTGCCAGCAGCCCCCGAGGGGGCAACTCCTACGAGCAGTACTTC | CASSPRGGNSYEQYF | TRBV5-4 | NA | TRBJ2-7 | TRBD1
TGTGCCAGCAGCTTATGGGGAGGCGATAGCAATCAGCCCCAGCATTTT | CASSLWGGDSNQPQHF | TRBV7-9 | NA | TRBJ1-5 | NA
TGTGCCAGCAGCGTAGCCCTGACAGGCACTGAAGCTTTCTTT | CASSVALTGTEAFF | TRBV9 | NA | TRBJ1-1 | NA
TGCGCCAGCAGCTCTTTAGGAGGCGGTGGGGGGTCCTCCTACGAGCAGTACTTC | CASSSLGGGGGSSYEQYF | TRBV4-1 | NA | TRBJ2-7 | NA
TGTGCCAGCAGCGCCCCGGGACAGGCTGCCGGGGAGCTGTTTTTT | CASSAPGQAAGELFF | TRBV5-8 | NA | TRBJ2-2 | TRBD1
TGCGCCAGCAGCTCAGCGACAGGGCGAGGCGGCTACGAGCAGTACTTC | CASSSATGRGGYEQYF | TRBV5-1 | once | TRBJ2-7 | TRBD1
TGTGCTAGTGGTTTGCCCCCGGGACTTAGAGCTAACTATGGCTACACCTTC | CASGLPPGLRANYGYTF | TRBV12-5 | NA | TRBJ1-2 | NA
TGTGCCAGCAGTGCTACAGCTTACTATGGCTACACCTTC | CASSATAYYGYTF | TRBV2 | NA | TRBJ1-2 | NA
TGTGCCAGCAGCTGGGGGGTGAATCAGCCCCAGCATTTT | CASSWGVNQPQHF | TRBV7-8 | NA | TRBJ1-5 | NA
TGTGCCAGCAGCTTGGGGGACATTACGACGATCTTCTTC | CASSLGDITTIFF | TRBV7-6 | NA | TRBJ2-1 | NA
TGTGCCAGCAGCCCGGACAGGGGGCGCTTCGGCTACACCTTC | CASSPDRGRFGYTF | TRBV7-6 | NA | TRBJ1-2 | TRBD1
TGCGCCAGCAGCCCGGGCCGCTACCAGGGGGATAGGGGAGCTTTCTTT | CASSPGRYQGDRGAFF | TRBV5-1 | NA | TRBJ1-1 | TRBD1
TGTGCCAGCGCGGGCGGGCCCTATGACGATGAGCAGTTCTTC | CASAGGPYDDEQFF | TRBV7-6 | NA | TRBJ2-1 | NA
TGTGCCAGCTCACCGGGACAAATGTACGAGCAGTACTTC | CASSPGQMYEQYF | TRBV18 | NA | TRBJ2-7 | NA
TGCGCCAGCAGCTTTTACGGGGGGGCCCATAGCACAGATACGCAGTATTTT | CASSFYGGAHSTDTQYF | TRBV5-1 | NA | TRBJ2-3 | TRBD2
TGTGCCAGCAGTTCGGGGGGCTTACACGATCCAAATGAAAAACTGTTTTTT | CASSSGGLHDPNEKLFF | TRBV27 | NA | TRBJ1-4 | NA
TGTGCCAGCCGGGGGGATATGAACACTGAAGCTTTCTTT | CASRGDMNTEAFF | TRBV25-1 | once | TRBJ1-1 | NA
TGTGCCAGCAGCTTAGGGTTCCGTGCGGGCCAAGAGACCCAGTACTTC | CASSLGFRAGQETQYF | TRBV7-2 | NA | TRBJ2-5 | NA
TGTGCCACCACGCCTATGGCGGGGGGTACCTCCTACAATGAGCAGTTCTTC | CATTPMAGGTSYNEQFF | TRBV19 | few | TRBJ2-1 | TRBD2
TGTGCCAGCAGTGAAGAGGGGCTTATGAACACTGAAGCTTTCTTT | CASSEEGLMNTEAFF | TRBV2 | NA | TRBJ1-1 | NA
TGTGCCAGCAGTGGACCGGACAGGGGGAACACTGAAGCTTTCTTT | CASSGPDRGNTEAFF | TRBV2 | once | TRBJ1-1 | TRBD1
TGTGCCTGGATCCTATCAGGCTATGGCTACACCTTC | CAWILSGYGYTF | TRBV30 | NA | TRBJ1-2 | NA
TGCGCCAGCAGCCCCAGTAAAGCGGGGAGTAAGAGCGGGGAGCTGTTTTTT | CASSPSKAGSKSGELFF | TRBV5-1 | NA | TRBJ2-2 | TRBD2
TGTGCCATCAGTGACCCGGGACAGGAAGCTTTCTTT | CAISDPGQEAFF | TRBV10-3 | NA | TRBJ1-1 | TRBD1
TGTGCCAGCAGCTTACGCCGGGCAGGGACCGGGGAGCTGTTTTTT | CASSLRRAGTGELFF | TRBV7-9 | NA | TRBJ2-2 | NA
TGCGCCAGCAGGACCCCTCTGGCGGCTAGCACAGATACGCAGTATTTT | CASRTPLAASTDTQYF | TRBV5-1 | NA | TRBJ2-3 | NA
TGTGCCAGCAGGGCCACAGGATTTCGGGAGCAGTTCTTC | CASRATGFREQFF | TRBV5-8 | NA | TRBJ2-1 | NA
TGTGCCAGTAGTTTCTCCCCCTCCAATCAGCCCCAGCATTTT | CASSFSPSNQPQHF | TRBV19 | NA | TRBJ1-5 | NA
TGCAGCGTTGAAAGACAGGGGATTTCAGATACGCAGTATTTT | CSVERQGISDTQYF | TRBV29-1 | once | TRBJ2-3 | TRBD1
TGTGCCAGCAGTTCGACGGGAAACCAAGAGACCCAGTACTTC | CASSSTGNQETQYF | TRBV6-6 | NA | TRBJ2-5 | NA
TGTGCTAGTGGTTTGAATCGACTAGCAGGCAACACCGGGGAGCTGTTTTTT | CASGLNRLAGNTGELFF | TRBV12-5 | NA | TRBJ2-2 | TRBD2